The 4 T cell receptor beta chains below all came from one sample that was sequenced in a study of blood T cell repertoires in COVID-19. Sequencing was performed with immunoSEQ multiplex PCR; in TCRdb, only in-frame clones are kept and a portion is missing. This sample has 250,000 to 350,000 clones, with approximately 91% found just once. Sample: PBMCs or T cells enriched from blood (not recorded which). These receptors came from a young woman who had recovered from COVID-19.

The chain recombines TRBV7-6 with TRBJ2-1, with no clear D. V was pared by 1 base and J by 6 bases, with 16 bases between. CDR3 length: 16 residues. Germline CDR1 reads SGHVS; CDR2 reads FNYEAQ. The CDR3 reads CASSLVESTNSNEQFF. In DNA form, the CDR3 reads TGTGCCAGCAGCTTAGTTGAGTCCACTAACTCCAATGAGCAGTTCTTC.

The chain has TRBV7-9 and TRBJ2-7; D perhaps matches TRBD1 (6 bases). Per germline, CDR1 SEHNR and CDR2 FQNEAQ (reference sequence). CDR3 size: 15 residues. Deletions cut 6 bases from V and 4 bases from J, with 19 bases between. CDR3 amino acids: CASSRMGATFYEQYF. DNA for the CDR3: TGTGCCAGCAGTCGAATGGGGGCTACGTTTTACGAGCAGTACTTC.

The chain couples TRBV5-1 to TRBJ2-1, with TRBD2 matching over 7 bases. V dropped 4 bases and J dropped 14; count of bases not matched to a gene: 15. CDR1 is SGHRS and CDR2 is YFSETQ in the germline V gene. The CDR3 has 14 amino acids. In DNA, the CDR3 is TGCGCCAGCAGCCACGACGCCAGTAAGCGGGATAAGTTCTTC. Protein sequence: CASSHDASKRDKFF.

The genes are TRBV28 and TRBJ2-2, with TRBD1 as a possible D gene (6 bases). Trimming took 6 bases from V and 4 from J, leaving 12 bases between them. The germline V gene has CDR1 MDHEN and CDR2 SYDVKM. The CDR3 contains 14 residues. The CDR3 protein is CASSRRTVTGELFF. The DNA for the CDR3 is TGTGCCAGCAGCCGACGGACAGTCACCGGGGAGCTGTTTTTT.